This T cell receptor beta chain came from a study of response to subunit inactivated influenza vaccine. The CDR3 totals 15 residues. Looked up from germline, CDR1 is SGHTA and CDR2 is FQGNSA. Trimming took 3 bases from V and 5 from J; bases not matched to a gene: 8. TCRdb independently ran MiXCR on the RT-PCR reads; one entry per CDR3 protein. The sample contains around 530,000 distinct CDR3 sequences, about an eighth of which appear only once. General observations from the study: Researchers suggested that each seasonal influenza vaccination recruits few new T cells.

In regard to this clonotype: The target antigen is unknown.

Source: PBMCs from blood, taken on the day of vaccination. The receptor's source is a man aged 50 or older who received an inactivated influenza vaccine. The chain is built from TRBV7-2 and TRBJ2-5; 8 bases map to TRBD2. This chain's CDR3 is CASSLITGGPETQYF. CDR3 nucleotides: TGTGCCAGCAGCTTGATAACGGGAGGGCCGGAGACCCAGTACTTC. The full variable domain, completed using reference TRBV7-2 and TRBJ2-5, is GAGVSQSPSNKVTEKGKDVELRCDPISGHTALYWYRQSLGQGLEFLIYFQGNSAPDKSGLPSDRFSAERTGGSVSTLTIQRTQQEDSAVYLCASSLITGGPETQYFGPGTRLLVL.